These 3 T cell receptor beta chains came from one sample sequenced in a study of T cells in narcolepsy. Method: immunoSEQ multiplex PCR; TCRdb's copy keeps in-frame clones and lacks some. The sample has about 33,000 clones, roughly 80% seen once. Sequencing input: CD45RA- memory CD4+ T cells from PBMCs. Source of these receptors: a human donor with narcolepsy.

This clone appeared once. The genes are TRBV28 and TRBJ2-5; weak D call: TRBD1 (5 bases). Germline assignment: CDR1 MDHEN and CDR2 SYDVKM. V was pared by 8 bases and J by 1 base, with 11 bases between. This CDR3 contains 13 residues. CDR3 DNA: TGTGCCAGCTGCCAGGGAAGCCAAGAGACCCAGTACTTC. Protein sequence: CASCQGSQETQYF.

V and J are TRBV5-4 and TRBJ2-3, with D unresolved. The germline V gene encodes CDR1 SGHNT and CDR2 YYREEE (reference sequence). The CDR3 runs to 14 residues. The V end was cut by 1 base, the J end by 2 bases, with 8 bases between. DNA for the CDR3: TGTGCCAGCAGCTTGAGAACAGCCACAGATACGCAGTATTTT. Amino acid sequence: CASSLRTATDTQYF.

J is TRBJ1-6 and V is TRBV10-3, with a tentative D call TRBD1 (6 bases). The CDR3 is made up of 16 amino acids. The germline CDR1 and CDR2 sequences are ENHRY and SYGVKD. The V gene lost 0 bases and the J gene lost 6 bases, with 12 bases spanning the gap. CDR3 sequence reads: CAISESMSGVNSPLHF. The CDR3 DNA follows: TGTGCCATCAGTGAGTCGATGTCAGGGGTTAATTCACCCCTCCACTTT.